The sequence of this T cell receptor beta chain was determined in a study of OX40 agonist ivuxolimab in advanced cancers. Study details: At roughly 83% male, the cohort had a mean age of 60 years, ranging from 23 to 79.

The CDR3 runs 14 residues. Germline CDR1 KGHSH, CDR2 LQKENI. Unmatched junction bases numbered 9, after V lost 3 bases and J lost 8 bases. Measured with immunoSEQ multiplex PCR; TCRdb has only the in-frame clones, and not every one. Of 35,000 to 45,000 clones detected, 85% to 90% appear once; the ten largest clones hold 4% to 5%. Of note for this clone: Its specificity is not known.

Autoimmune disease history or systemic immunosuppression barred patients. Whole-study findings and limits: Compared with CD4+, CD8+ T cells on average had more expanded clones. By week 6 at 0.1 to 3.0 mg/kg, blood CD4+ and CD8+ T cells had expanded clonally.

The rearrangement links TRBV18 to TRBJ1-2, with 7 bases matching TRBD1. This specimen consisted of CD4+ or CD8+ T cells sorted from blood, obtained in a trial of the OX40 agonist ivuxolimab. The clonotype originates from an adult with an advanced solid tumor such as melanoma, head and neck, liver or kidney cancer. The CDR3 sequence is CASSPWEGGKGYTF. The CDR3 DNA is TGTGCCAGCTCACCTTGGGAAGGGGGCAAAGGCTACACCTTC.